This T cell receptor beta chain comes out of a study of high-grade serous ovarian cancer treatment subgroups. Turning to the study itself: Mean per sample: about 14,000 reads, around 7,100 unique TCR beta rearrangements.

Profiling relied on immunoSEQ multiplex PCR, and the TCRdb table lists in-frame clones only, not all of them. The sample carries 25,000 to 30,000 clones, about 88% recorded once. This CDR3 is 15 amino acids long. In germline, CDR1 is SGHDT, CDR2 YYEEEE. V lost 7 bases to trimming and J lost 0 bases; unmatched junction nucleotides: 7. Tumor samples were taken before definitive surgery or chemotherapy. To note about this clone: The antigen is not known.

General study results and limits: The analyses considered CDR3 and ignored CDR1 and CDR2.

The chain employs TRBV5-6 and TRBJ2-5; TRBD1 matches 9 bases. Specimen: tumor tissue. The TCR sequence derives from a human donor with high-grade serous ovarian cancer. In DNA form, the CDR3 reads TGTGCCAGCTCCCGGGACAGGGCCTACCAAGAGACCCAGTACTTC. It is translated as CASSRDRAYQETQYF.